Each of the 19 T cell receptor beta chains below was sequenced from the same sample in a study of blood T cell repertoires in COVID-19. Sequencing used immunoSEQ multiplex PCR; TCRdb keeps in-frame clones, though not all of them. The sample comprises 300,000 or so clones, approximately 83% of which are singletons, and around 4% rests with the top ten. Sequenced input: PBMCs or T cells enriched from blood (not recorded which). These receptors originate from a woman aged 40 to 50 with acute COVID-19.

CDR3 amino acids: CSVVRDSNQPQHF. The CDR3, as DNA: TGCAGCGTTGTCAGGGATAGCAATCAGCCCCAGCATTTT. V usage is TRBV29-1 and J usage is TRBJ1-5; D may be TRBD1 (5 bases). The CDR3 has 13 residues. The germline gives CDR1 SQVTM, CDR2 ANQGSEA. V was pared by 4 bases and J by 0 bases, with 7 bases between. Full variable domain (missing parts from reference TRBV29-1 and TRBJ1-5): SAVISQKPSRDICQRGTSLTIQCQVDSQVTMMFWYRQQPGQSLTLIATANQGSEATYESGFVIDKFPISRPNLTFSTLTVSNMSPEDSSIYLCSVVRDSNQPQHFGDGTRLSIL.

The gene calls are TRBV5-5 and TRBJ1-3; D is perhaps TRBD1 (6 bases). Per the germline V gene, CDR1 is SGHKS and CDR2 is YYEKEE (reference sequence). V was clipped by 0 bases and J by 3 bases, with 13 bases between them. The CDR3 length is 16 residues. The CDR3 DNA reads as TGTGCCAGCAGCTTGGGCCTACAGGGAAGTGGAAACACCATATATTTT. Its protein product is CASSLGLQGSGNTIYF. Drawing the rest from reference TRBV5-5 and TRBJ1-3, the complete variable domain is DAGVTQSPTHLIKTRGQQVTLRCSPISGHKSVSWYQQVLGQGPQFIFQYYEKEERGRGNFPDRFSARQFPNYSSELNVNALLLGDSALYLCASSLGLQGSGNTIYFGEGSWLTVV.

The chain carries TRBV4-2 and TRBJ2-3; 13 nucleotides agree with TRBD2. Germline lookup yields CDR1 LGHNA and CDR2 YNFKEQ. The CDR3 consists of 16 residues. J lost 5 bases, V lost 4 bases, and 6 bases had no gene match. The CDR3 loop reads CASSPGLAGEVDTQYF. CDR3 bases: TGTGCCAGCAGCCCAGGACTAGCGGGAGAGGTAGATACGCAGTATTTT.

This clone is a singleton in its sample. J is TRBJ1-6 and V is TRBV14; 8 bases match TRBD1. The CDR3 is made up of 14 amino acids. Losses at the gene ends were 10 bases for V and 7 bases for J; bases not matched to a gene: 9. Germline CDR1 and CDR2: SGHDN and FVKESK. The CDR3 reads CANSTGETNSPLHF. CDR3 nucleotide sequence: TGTGCCAATTCGACAGGGGAGACGAATTCACCCCTCCACTTT.

The rearrangement links TRBV10-3 to TRBJ1-5; no clear D gene. CDR3 size: 15 residues. V was trimmed by 2 bases and J by 0 bases, leaving 8 bases between them. Germline-derived CDR1 and CDR2 are ENHRY and SYGVKD. CDR3 in DNA: TGTGCCATCAGTGAGAGCCAGGATAGCAATCAGCCCCAGCATTTT. Protein product: CAISESQDSNQPQHF.

This rearrangement joins TRBV7-8 to TRBJ1-1; possibly TRBD1 for D (5 bases). The CDR3 sequence is 18 residues long. Per germline, CDR1 SGHVS and CDR2 FQNEAQ. V was shortened by 0 bases and J by 1 base, with 18 bases between the two germline ends. The chain's CDR3 is CASSLALGAVRTNTEAFF. CDR3 nucleotides: TGTGCCAGCAGCTTAGCGCTAGGGGCCGTCAGGACGAACACTGAAGCTTTCTTT.

The chain links TRBV28 to TRBJ2-7; 9 positions match TRBD1. Germline V gene sequence: CDR1 MDHEN, CDR2 SYDVKM. Losses at the gene ends were 3 bases for V and 2 bases for J; bases not matched to a gene: 5. The length of the CDR3 is 15 residues. The CDR3 DNA reads TGTGCCAGCAGTTTCCCGACAGGGGGGACCTACGAGCAGTACTTC. This codes for CASSFPTGGTYEQYF.

This clone came up once. This chain links TRBV5-1 with TRBJ2-5, with 11 bases lining up with TRBD2. Germline-derived CDR1 and CDR2 are SGHRS and YFSETQ. This CDR3 is 16 amino acids long. V dropped 4 bases and J dropped 5; count of bases not matched to a gene: 10. CDR3 nucleotide sequence: TGCGCCAGCAGCACACGTAGCGGGGGGGCCGGTGAGACCCAGTACTTC. This codes for CASSTRSGGAGETQYF.

The chain has TRBV5-8 and TRBJ1-2, with 7 bases identical to TRBD1. After removal of 4 bases from V and 4 bases from J, the junction contained 10 bases not matched to a gene. Germline V gene sequence: CDR1 SGHTS, CDR2 YDEGEE. This CDR3 is built from 15 residues. As DNA, the CDR3 is TGTGCCAGCAGCCCGGGACAGAGGATAGGCTATGGCTACACCTTC. This encodes CASSPGQRIGYGYTF.

V is TRBV2 and J is TRBJ2-2; no clear D gene. This CDR3 comprises 13 residues. CDR1 and CDR2 (germline): SNHLY, FYNNEI. V was cut by 7 bases and J by 4 bases, with 10 bases left in between. The CDR3: CASNLGGTGELFF. The CDR3 nucleotides read TGTGCCAGCAATCTAGGCGGCACCGGGGAGCTGTTTTTT.

This clone was found a few times. CDR3 sequence: CASSLGLAGNEQFF. CDR3 nucleotide sequence: TGTGCCAGCAGCTTAGGGCTAGCGGGTAATGAGCAGTTCTTC. V gene TRBV7-2 combines with J gene TRBJ2-1; TRBD2 matches 8 bases. Germline V gene sequence: CDR1 SGHTA, CDR2 FQGNSA. V gave up 1 base and J gave up 7 bases; unmatched junction bases: 3. CDR3 length: 14 amino acids.

The J gene is TRBJ2-2, the V gene TRBV4-2, with 15 bases matching TRBD2. The J segment lost 6 bases and the V segment lost 10 bases, leaving 6 bases of the junction unmatched. Germline CDR1 reads LGHNA; CDR2 reads YNFKEQ. There are 15 residues in the CDR3. The CDR3 sequence is CAIGLAGGGAGELFF. For the CDR3, the DNA is TGTGCCATCGGACTAGCGGGAGGGGGTGCCGGGGAGCTGTTTTTT.

The rearrangement uses TRBV5-5 and TRBJ1-3; no definite D call. The germline V gene has CDR1 SGHKS and CDR2 YYEKEE (reference sequence). V was cut by 5 bases and J by 8 bases, with 20 bases left in between. The CDR3 consists of 15 residues. This chain's CDR3 is CASRSGVPIRYTIYF. The CDR3 region has the DNA TGTGCCAGCAGGTCGGGTGTCCCCATTCGTTACACCATATATTTT.

The chain recombines TRBV19 with TRBJ1-6; possible D gene TRBD1, 5 bases. The CDR3 is 15 amino acids. V lost 8 bases and J lost 6, with 17 bases in between. Looked up from germline, CDR1 is LNHDA and CDR2 is SQIVND (reference sequence). The DNA for the CDR3 is TGTGCCAGTGGGCCCCGACAGTTTCGTAATTCACCCCTCCACTTT. Amino acid sequence: CASGPRQFRNSPLHF. Full variable domain (outside the CDR3, taken from reference TRBV19 and TRBJ1-6): DGGITQSPKYLFRKEGQNVTLSCEQNLNHDAMYWYRQDPGQGLRLIYYSQIVNDFQKGDIAEGYSVSREKKESFPLTVTSAQKNPTAFYLCASGPRQFRNSPLHFGNGTRLTVT.

V is TRBV10-3 and J is TRBJ1-1; 7 nucleotides match TRBD1. The germline V gene encodes CDR1 ENHRY and CDR2 SYGVKD. The CDR3 has 16 residues. With V trimmed by 10 bases and J by 5 bases, 19 bases remained unmatched. This CDR3 is CATSRGGKTGRTEAFF. The DNA for the CDR3 is TGTGCCACCTCTCGCGGCGGGAAGACAGGGAGGACTGAAGCTTTCTTT.

This clone was seen only a few times. This sequence joins TRBV28 and TRBJ1-2, with TRBD1 matching over 7 bases. Germline values: CDR1 MDHEN, CDR2 SYDVKM. The CDR3 totals 16 residues. V dropped 1 base and J dropped 4; count of bases not matched to a gene: 9. The CDR3, as DNA: TGTGCCAGCAGTTTATTTTCTAGGGGGCAGAGCTATGGCTACACCTTC. Translated: CASSLFSRGQSYGYTF.

This chain links TRBV19 with TRBJ2-5; 8 bases line up with TRBD2. The length of the CDR3 is 16 residues. Germline values: CDR1 LNHDA, CDR2 SQIVND (reference sequence). V lost 5 bases to trimming and J lost 4 bases; unmatched junction nucleotides: 12. In nucleotides, the CDR3 is TGTGCCAGTAGTGCCGCCAGGAGCGGGAGCTTAGAGACCCAGTACTTC. Translated, it gives CASSAARSGSLETQYF.

The CDR3 spells CAISNGEAEAFF. The DNA of the CDR3 is TGTGCCATCAGTAACGGTGAGGCTGAAGCTTTCTTT. This chain uses TRBV10-3 with TRBJ1-1; no definite D call. The length of the CDR3 is 12 residues. Trimming removed 5 bases at V and 6 bases at J, with 10 bases between. Looked up from germline, CDR1 is ENHRY and CDR2 is SYGVKD.

This CDR3 reads CSAHQGYGYTF. The DNA for the CDR3 is TGCAGTGCTCATCAGGGCTATGGCTACACCTTC. The chain joins TRBV20-1 to TRBJ1-2; possible D gene TRBD1, 5 bases. There are 11 residues in the CDR3. The V gene's germline CDR1 is DFQATT and CDR2 SNEGSKA (reference sequence). V dropped 5 bases and J dropped 4 bases, with 8 bases sitting between them.